These 26 T cell receptor beta chains originate from one sample sequenced in a study of T-cell reconstitution after alpha-beta-depleted transplantation in children (dated by TCRdb to 2015 to 2016). The sample's treatment or condition label is to be understood as: allogeneic hematopoietic cell transplantation with graft depleted of TCRalphabeta T cells and CD19 B cells. Libraries were constructed by PCR. Instrument on record: Illumina HiSeq 2500. TCR library preparation used molecular barcoding, with unique molecular identifiers applied to normalize quantification of the TCRbeta repertoire. TCRdb trimmed the raw reads at Q25, called clones with MiXCR and kept productive beta chains. All rows with the same CDR3 protein become a single entry with the most common DNA and genes. Present in this sample are approximately 490,000 distinct CDR3 sequences, over 9.5% of which were seen just once. Roughly 2% of the sample is in the top ten clones.

The material sequenced was PBMCs, taken before TCRalphabeta/CD19-depleted stem cell transplant. These receptors were obtained from a child aged 2-15 years with inherited bone marrow failure, due to receive a stem cell transplant.

The table lists this clonotype with a few counts. The chain couples TRBV15 to TRBJ2-3; D call uncertain. The CDR3 runs to 15 residues. The V end was cut by 1 base, the J end by 0 bases, with 8 bases between. Germline-derived CDR1 and CDR2 are LNHNV and YYDKDF (reference sequence). CDR3 bases: TGTGCCACCAGCAGAGTTCTTTCTAGCACAGATACGCAGTATTTT. It specifies CATSRVLSSTDTQYF.

This clonotype was detected many times. The genes are TRBV10-3 and TRBJ2-5; 11 bases fit TRBD2. CDR1 is ENHRY and CDR2 is SYGVKD in the germline V gene. The V and J ends lost 10 bases and 0 bases, in that order; junction bases with no gene match: 4. The CDR3 consists of 14 residues. The CDR3: CATMTSGDQETQYF. The DNA for the CDR3 is TGTGCCACCATGACTAGCGGGGACCAAGAGACCCAGTACTTC.

The V gene is TRBV14, the J gene TRBJ1-3; D call uncertain. CDR1 SGHDN and CDR2 FVKESK come from the germline V gene. This CDR3 spans 14 amino acids. V was cut by 0 bases and J by 8 bases, with 11 bases left in between. CDR3 DNA: TGTGCCAGCAGCCAAGAGGACCCCGCGGACACCATATATTTT. It yields the protein CASSQEDPADTIYF.

The genes are TRBV6-4 and TRBJ2-1, with D hard to call. CDR3 size: 16 residues. V shed 5 bases and J shed 0 bases, with 14 bases lying between them. Germline CDR1 is MRHNA and CDR2 is SNTAGT. In DNA, the CDR3 is TGTGCCAGCAGTCCCCGGTTCCTGAGCTCCTACAATGAGCAGTTCTTC. It codes for CASSPRFLSSYNEQFF.

V gene TRBV11-2 combines with J gene TRBJ2-7, with a tentative D call TRBD1 (6 bases). V dropped 0 bases and J dropped 0 bases, with 12 bases sitting between them. Per germline, CDR1 SGHAT and CDR2 FQNNGV. The CDR3 sequence is 16 residues long. In DNA, the CDR3 is TGTGCCAGCAGCTTAGATCAGACAGGATTCTCCTACGAGCAGTACTTC. This gives the protein CASSLDQTGFSYEQYF.

This clonotype has just a few counts. This sequence joins TRBV7-2 and TRBJ2-7; D call uncertain. Per germline, CDR1 SGHTA and CDR2 FQGNSA. Between the trimmed V and J ends, which lost 1 base and 0 bases, there was a span of 10 bases. The CDR3 is made up of 15 amino acids. As DNA, the CDR3 is TGTGCCAGCAGCTTAGTGGCGGCTTCCTCCTACGAGCAGTACTTC. This translates into CASSLVAASSYEQYF.

This clonotype was seen at least ten times. The V gene is TRBV6-2 or TRBV6-3, the J gene TRBJ1-5; weak D call: TRBD1 (5 bases). V lost 6 bases and J 7 bases, leaving 19 bases between the germline ends. CDR3 length equals 15 residues. Germline CDR1 is MNHEY and CDR2 is SVGEGT. CDR3 protein: CASSRTRIGWQPQHF. In nucleotides, the CDR3 is TGTGCCAGCAGCAGGACAAGAATTGGGTGGCAGCCCCAGCATTTT.

The table lists this clonotype with many counts. The chain recombines TRBV3-1 with TRBJ2-7; no firm D call. The CDR3 is made up of 13 amino acids. Deletions cut 0 bases from V and 2 bases from J, with 5 bases between. Germline loops: CDR1 LGHDT, CDR2 YNNKEL (reference sequence). The CDR3 DNA follows: TGTGCCAGCAGCCAAGATCCGCCCTACGAGCAGTACTTC. Translation: CASSQDPPYEQYF.

This clonotype was observed many times. The J gene is TRBJ2-5, the V gene TRBV12-3 or TRBV12-4; D remains unclear. The CDR3 is 14 residues long. Trimming took off 4 bases at V and 4 bases at J, with 13 bases between the two ends. CDR3 sequence: CASSSLVRRETQYF. The CDR3 coding sequence is TGTGCCAGCAGTTCCCTAGTGCGCCGAGAGACCCAGTACTTC.

This clonotype has at least ten counts. For the CDR3, the DNA is TGTGCCAGCAGCCGAACTAGTTACTACGAGCAGTACTTC. Amino acids: CASSRTSYYEQYF. The chain combines TRBV7-2 with TRBJ2-7, with a possible D match to TRBD2 (5 bases). The CDR3 loop spans 13 amino acids. CDR1 SGHTA and CDR2 FQGNSA come from the germline V gene. The V end lost 5 bases, the J end lost 3 bases, and 11 bases lay between the germline ends.

This clonotype showed up just a few times. The V gene is TRBV7-2, the J gene TRBJ2-1, with 11 nucleotides matching TRBD2. Germline-derived CDR1 and CDR2 are SGHTA and FQGNSA. CDR3 size: 16 residues. V lost 2 bases to trimming and J lost 6 bases; unmatched junction nucleotides: 6. The CDR3 loop reads CASSLRGTSGRNEQFF. The CDR3 bases are TGTGCCAGCAGCTTAAGGGGGACTAGCGGCCGCAATGAGCAGTTCTTC.

This CDR3 reads CASSLGAADGGYTF. The CDR3 nucleotides are TGTGCCAGCAGCTTGGGGGCGGCGGATGGTGGCTACACCTTC. The genes are TRBV5-4 and TRBJ1-2; no reliable D call. Trimming removed 0 bases at V and 7 bases at J, with 13 bases between. CDR3 length: 14 amino acids. The germline gives CDR1 SGHNT, CDR2 YYREEE (reference sequence).

A note on this clonotype: One base away lies a much larger clone, so this may be a sequencing read error. Likely a read error: the CDR3 ends without its conserved phenylalanine or tryptophan. The chain is built from TRBV20-1 and TRBJ1-5; D gene uncertain. The germline V and J ends were trimmed by 1 base and 4 bases, with 5 bases remaining between them. The CDR3 has 12 amino acids. Germline V gene data show CDR1 as DFQATT and CDR2 as SNEGSKA (reference sequence). In nucleotides, the CDR3 is TGCAGTGCTAGAGTTGCAAATCAGCCCCAGCATTGT. It yields the protein CSARVANQPQHC.

This clonotype was counted many times. CDR3 loop: CASSSPEGAGVQETQYF. CDR3 sequence (DNA): TGTGCCAGCAGTTCCCCAGAGGGAGCGGGAGTCCAAGAGACCCAGTACTTC. The chain recombines TRBV28 with TRBJ2-5, with 8 bases identical to TRBD2. Germline trimming cut 4 bases from V and 1 base from J; bases unmatched to any gene: 11. Germline assignment: CDR1 MDHEN and CDR2 SYDVKM. CDR3 length: 17 residues.

Ten or more counts support this clonotype. The rearrangement links TRBV12-3 or TRBV12-4 to TRBJ2-1; the D gene could be TRBD1 or TRBD2 (5 bases each). The CDR3 contains 16 residues. The germline V and J ends were trimmed by 2 bases and 5 bases, with 16 bases remaining between them. CDR3 in amino acids: CASSLWGPGPNNEQFF. CDR3 in DNA: TGTGCCAGCAGTTTATGGGGACCCGGGCCAAACAATGAGCAGTTCTTC.

This clonotype was seen more than once but under ten times. The chain couples TRBV5-4 to TRBJ2-5; 9 nucleotides agree with TRBD2. The V and J ends lost 4 bases and 4 bases, in that order; junction bases with no gene match: 14. The germline CDR1 and CDR2 sequences are SGHNT and YYREEE (reference sequence). The CDR3 is 17 amino acids. In DNA, the CDR3 is TGTGCCAGCAGCCTCTCCCCGAGCGGGAGGAGGGTAGAGACCCAGTACTTC. Residues: CASSLSPSGRRVETQYF.

This clonotype was detected many times. The V call is TRBV11-2, the J call TRBJ2-7; D ambiguous. This CDR3 region has 15 residues. The ends were cut back, 1 base at V and 3 bases at J, with 13 bases in the middle. Germline V gene lookup returns CDR1 SGHAT and CDR2 FQNNGV. CDR3 bases: TGTGCCAGCAGCTTAGGGCGGAACATGAACTACGAGCAGTACTTC. Amino acid sequence: CASSLGRNMNYEQYF.

In this sample, this clonotype turned up many times. This chain uses TRBV28 with TRBJ2-1, with a weak D call TRBD1 (6 bases). This CDR3 has 15 amino acids. The germline CDR1 and CDR2 sequences are MDHEN and SYDVKM. Trimming stripped 6 bases from V and 0 bases from J, with 12 bases between. The CDR3 spells CASRPTGSSYNEQFF. Written as DNA, the CDR3 is TGTGCCAGCAGACCTACAGGGAGCTCCTACAATGAGCAGTTCTTC.

This clonotype was picked up many times. The chain recombines TRBV4-3 with TRBJ2-3; 9 bases are shared with TRBD1. With V trimmed by 3 bases and J by 0 bases, 4 bases remained unmatched. From germline, CDR1 is LGHNA and CDR2 YSLEER. The CDR3 length is 16 residues. The CDR3 here is CASSQGQGTSTDTQYF. CDR3 sequence (DNA): TGCGCCAGCAGCCAGGGACAGGGTACTAGCACAGATACGCAGTATTTT.

At least ten counts were recorded for this clonotype. The chain recombines TRBV7-2 with TRBJ2-7; TRBD2 might be the D (5 bases). Looked up from germline, CDR1 is SGHTA and CDR2 is FQGNSA. CDR3 size: 15 residues. V gave up 5 bases and J gave up 0 bases, with 14 bases separating them. CDR3 bases: TGTGCCAGCAGCCTTATCGCGGGCGACTCCTACGAGCAGTACTTC. Protein product: CASSLIAGDSYEQYF.

This clonotype was counted only a few times. The gene calls are TRBV4-3 and TRBJ1-4; a possible D gene is TRBD1 (5 bases). Germline CDR1 is LGHNA and CDR2 is YSLEER. CDR3 length equals 17 residues. V lost 0 bases and J lost 3, with 14 bases in between. In nucleotides, the CDR3 is TGCGCCAGCAGCCAAGATTCGGAGGGGCTTGCTAATGAAAAACTGTTTTTT. Its protein is CASSQDSEGLANEKLFF.

This clonotype was seen a handful of times. The chain links TRBV5-1 to TRBJ2-7; tentatively, D is TRBD2 (6 bases). The V end lost 4 bases, the J end lost 4 bases, and 27 bases lay between the germline ends. The CDR3 loop spans 18 amino acids. The germline gives CDR1 SGHRS, CDR2 YFSETQ. CDR3 nucleotides: TGCGCCAGCAGCAACGGGGGTTTCAGCGGGTATGGGATATACGAGCAGTACTTC. The encoded protein is CASSNGGFSGYGIYEQYF.

In this sample, this clonotype turned up many times. The gene calls are TRBV29-1 and TRBJ1-1; 7 nucleotides match TRBD1. V was pared by 8 bases and J by 5 bases, with 8 bases of the junction left unmatched. This CDR3 is built from 12 residues. CDR1 and CDR2 from the germline V gene are SQVTM and ANQGSEA. The CDR3 DNA is TGCAGCTCGTACAGGGGTGGAACTGAAGCTTTCTTT. This encodes CSSYRGGTEAFF.

This clonotype was counted many times. The rearrangement joins TRBV20-1 to TRBJ2-1; tentatively, D is TRBD1 (6 bases). Germline values: CDR1 DFQATT, CDR2 SNEGSKA (reference sequence). Trimming took off 2 bases at V and 3 bases at J, with 11 bases between the two ends. This CDR3 spans 14 amino acids. CDR3 protein: CSARTGNFYNEQFF. CDR3 in DNA: TGCAGTGCTAGAACAGGGAACTTCTACAATGAGCAGTTCTTC.

This clonotype was recorded many times. The chain links TRBV28 to TRBJ2-2; 7 bases agree with TRBD2. J was trimmed by 1 base and V by 4 bases; bases with no gene match: 6. CDR1 and CDR2 (germline): MDHEN, SYDVKM. This CDR3 has 16 residues. DNA of the CDR3: TGTGCCAGCAGTTCCCTGACTAGCTGGAACACCGGGGAGCTGTTTTTT. Translation: CASSSLTSWNTGELFF.

This clonotype was counted at least ten times. The V and J genes are TRBV12-3 or TRBV12-4 and TRBJ2-5; no clear D gene. This CDR3 has 12 residues. V lost 5 bases, J lost 8 bases, and 12 bases lay in between. CDR3 in DNA: TGTGCCAGCAGTCCCGATACCCCAACCCAGTACTTC. It is translated as CASSPDTPTQYF.